This is a list of T cell receptor beta chains from one sample in a study of blood T cell repertoires in COVID-19. The method was immunoSEQ multiplex PCR; TCRdb's version includes in-frame clones alone and lacks a portion of them. The table includes about 180,000 clones, more than 70% detected once. The sample taken for sequencing was peripheral blood. The receptors were gathered from an older person with COVID-19, enrolled during active disease. CDR3s leave out the opening cysteine and the closing phenylalanine or tryptophan. Some rows have no size entry. The others give once, few or many, or a class for an expanded clone.

>.|TRBJ2-5|TRBV5-6
ASSLAETQY
>.|TRBJ1-1|TRBV7-2
ASSLGARGSGTEAF
>.|TRBJ1-1|TRBV9
ASSLNPGQGSPAF
>.|TRBJ1-2|TRBV29-1
SVGTGVLGGYT
>.|TRBJ2-2|TRBV19
ASSSLTVRYTGELF
>.|TRBJ2-4|TRBV7-2
ASSQIPGQGSIQY
>.|TRBJ1-6|TRBV27
ASSLRSSGDSPLH
>.|TRBJ2-7|TRBV30
ACGTGLYEQY
>once|TRBJ2-3|TRBV7-9
ASSKLSTDTQY
>.|TRBJ1-2|TRBV29-1
SAVRGSYGYT
>once|TRBJ1-2|TRBV5-6
ASSPGDYGYT
>.|TRBJ2-3|TRBV7-2
ASSRTSGGTSTDTQY
>.|TRBJ2-7|TRBV6-6
ASRSIGTSLFYEQY
>.|TRBJ2-3|TRBV27
ASGPLDEGLNCTDTQY
>once|TRBJ2-1|TRBV3-1/TRBV3-2
ASSQYGADPNEQF
>.|TRBJ2-7|TRBV27
ASSLLYYEQY
>once|TRBJ2-2|TRBV6-2/TRBV6-3
ASSFRRVTNTGELF
>.|TRBJ2-5|TRBV3-1/TRBV3-2
ASSQVLHIQETQY
>.|TRBJ2-1|TRBV4-2
ASSQDRGQGAENEQF
>.|TRBJ1-6|TRBV28
ASSLAGGQRASTNSPLH
>.|TRBJ1-1|TRBV29-1
SVEGQPPKLQAF
>.|TRBJ1-5|TRBV16
ASSPLQEGDQPQH
>.|TRBJ2-5|TRBV28
ASSRGGTQETQY
>once|TRBJ1-2|TRBV6-6
ASSGQELYGYT
>.|TRBJ2-5|TRBV29-1
SVEYQQETQY
>.|TRBJ1-2|TRBV6-1
ASSEVPGGAIYGYT
>.|TRBJ1-3|TRBV19
ATTRPGLGNTIY
>.|TRBJ2-1|TRBV19
ASMASGGLGGQF
>.|TRBJ2-3|TRBV5-1
ASSSDTIPSDTQY
>.|TRBJ2-1|TRBV7-8
ASSLVWNSRHEQF
>.|TRBJ2-1|TRBV5-6
ASSGRTSGNWDEQF
>.|TRBJ1-2|TRBV5-1
ASSLVQGLGYT
>.|TRBJ2-5|TRBV28
ASSLPTGLLQETQY